The 11 T cell receptor beta chains below were found in one sample sequenced in a study of response to subunit inactivated influenza vaccine. MiXCR was run by TCRdb on the RT-PCR reads, yielding one entry per CDR3 protein. The table includes approximately 520,000 distinct CDR3 sequences, about 15% detected once. The sequencing here drew on CD4+ T cells sorted from PBMCs, taken less than 30 months after vaccination. The source is a man between 45 and 75 years old who received an inactivated influenza vaccine.

J is TRBJ2-4 and V is TRBV7-9, with D maybe TRBD1 (5 bases). Trimming pared 0 bases from V and 6 bases from J, leaving 15 bases between. CDR3 length equals 16 residues. Germline V gene sequence: CDR1 SEHNR, CDR2 FQNEAQ (reference sequence). The CDR3 DNA is TGTGCCAGCAGCTTAGCGGGAACAGGATGGGGAAACATTCAGTACTTC. As protein: CASSLAGTGWGNIQYF.

This clonotype has just a few counts. The chain couples TRBV29-1 to TRBJ2-3, with unresolved D. The V gene lost 6 bases and the J gene lost 3 bases, with 13 bases spanning the gap. The CDR3 runs to 13 residues. CDR1 and CDR2 from the germline V gene are SQVTM and ANQGSEA. CDR3 sequence reads: CSVAADGTDTQYF. CDR3 sequence (DNA): TGCAGCGTGGCCGCGGACGGGACAGATACGCAGTATTTT.

In nucleotides, the CDR3 is TGCGCCAGCAGCCAAGCCGGGACAGGGCCAGATACGCAGTATTTT. This gives the protein CASSQAGTGPDTQYF. The chain is built from TRBV4-3 and TRBJ2-3; 9 nucleotides match TRBD1. The J segment lost 4 bases and the V segment lost 1 base, leaving 3 bases of the junction unmatched. This CDR3 has 15 amino acids. Germline CDR1 is LGHNA and CDR2 is YSLEER.

The rearrangement uses TRBV3-1 and TRBJ1-1; D call uncertain. Germline V gene data show CDR1 as LGHDT and CDR2 as YNNKEL (reference sequence). The CDR3 has 16 amino acids. V was trimmed by 1 base and J by 1 base, leaving 13 bases between them. CDR3 in DNA: TGTGCCAGCAGCCAAGCCGTTGGGGATTCGAACACTGAAGCTTTCTTT. It translates to CASSQAVGDSNTEAFF.

This clonotype was recorded a few times. The chain employs TRBV12-3 or TRBV12-4 and TRBJ2-2; 10 positions agree with TRBD2. The CDR3 is 17 amino acids. The ends lost 5 bases at V and 7 bases at J; junction bases unmatched: 13. CDR3 region: CASSPQASGRRGGELFF. In nucleotides, the CDR3 is TGTGCCAGCAGTCCCCAGGCTAGCGGGAGAAGAGGCGGGGAGCTGTTTTTT.

This clonotype was detected a few times. The genes are TRBV6-2 or TRBV6-3 and TRBJ2-1; 10 nucleotides line up with TRBD2. J was trimmed by 6 bases and V by 7 bases; bases with no gene match: 6. The CDR3 loop spans 14 amino acids. From germline, CDR1 is MNHEY and CDR2 SVGEGT. The CDR3 spells CASTTSGASNEQFF. In DNA, the CDR3 is TGTGCCAGCACTACTAGCGGGGCTAGCAATGAGCAGTTCTTC.

The chain has TRBV15 and TRBJ2-1; D is ambiguous. The CDR3 contains 17 residues. Trimming stripped 3 bases from V and 7 bases from J, with 22 bases between. Germline CDR1 LNHNV, CDR2 YYDKDF (reference sequence). The CDR3 coding sequence is TGTGCCACCAGCAGCGCCGACGGTTGGGCCCTCCTAAATGAGCAGTTCTTC. Its translation: CATSSADGWALLNEQFF.

There are many counts of this clonotype. This chain joins TRBV29-1 and TRBJ2-7; possibly TRBD1 or TRBD2 for D (7 bases each). Germline V gene sequence: CDR1 SQVTM, CDR2 ANQGSEA. The CDR3 runs 12 residues. Trimming cost V 4 bases and J 5 bases, with 12 bases left between them. CDR3 protein: CSVASGTDEQYF. The CDR3 nucleotides read TGCAGCGTTGCAAGCGGGACAGACGAGCAGTACTTC.

Ten or more counts support this clonotype. The rearrangement links TRBV28 to TRBJ1-6; 7 bases align to TRBD1. Germline V gene sequence: CDR1 MDHEN, CDR2 SYDVKM. CDR3 length: 15 amino acids. Unmatched junction bases numbered 6, after V lost 1 base and J lost 9 bases. The CDR3 bases are TGTGCCAGCAGTTTATCGACAGGGATGAGTTCACCCCTCCACTTT. Its protein product is CASSLSTGMSSPLHF.

The gene calls are TRBV14 and TRBJ2-5, with a weak D call TRBD2 (5 bases). From germline, CDR1 is SGHDN and CDR2 FVKESK. Trimming shortened V by 3 bases and J by 5 bases, and 16 bases separated the two germline ends. The length of the CDR3 is 15 residues. CDR3 sequence reads: CASSHPRTTGETQYF. As DNA, the CDR3 is TGTGCCAGCAGCCATCCCCGAACCACGGGGGAGACCCAGTACTTC.

The CDR3: CSVALRDRSTGELFF. The CDR3 coding sequence is TGCAGCGTAGCACTGCGGGACAGGTCCACCGGGGAGCTGTTTTTT. The V call is TRBV29-1, the J call TRBJ2-2, with 8 bases lining up with TRBD1. CDR3 length: 15 residues. Germline lookup yields CDR1 SQVTM and CDR2 ANQGSEA. V shed 6 bases, J shed 4 bases, and the junction held 10 bases outside the gene matches.